Each of the 19 T cell receptor beta chains below was sequenced from the same sample in a study of blood T cell repertoires in COVID-19. The repertoire was sequenced with immunoSEQ multiplex PCR; TCRdb's copy has only in-frame clones and lacks some. The repertoire has 100,000 to 150,000 clones, 85% to 90% of them found once; the top ten carry about 4.4%. The sequenced sample was peripheral blood. The source is a man aged 55 to 70 with COVID-19, enrolled during active disease.

V usage is TRBV5-1 and J usage is TRBJ1-6; D is possibly TRBD1 (6 bases). Per germline, CDR1 SGHRS and CDR2 YFSETQ. Between the trimmed V and J ends, which lost 0 bases and 9 bases, there was a span of 13 bases. The CDR3 sequence is 15 residues long. CDR3 nucleotide sequence: TGCGCCAGCAGCTTGGCACAGGGAAATTTTTCACCCCTCCACTTT. As protein: CASSLAQGNFSPLHF.

The chain is built from TRBV6-6 and TRBJ1-1; 9 positions match TRBD1. The germline V gene has CDR1 MNHNY and CDR2 SVGAGI (reference sequence). Trimming at V came to 2 bases and at J to 10 bases, leaving 5 bases not matched to a gene. The CDR3 contains 13 residues. CDR3 residues: CASSYGTGYGAFF. In DNA form, the CDR3 reads TGTGCCAGCAGTTACGGGACAGGGTACGGAGCTTTCTTT.

The rearrangement links TRBV5-1 to TRBJ1-1; D not certain. CDR1 and CDR2 from the germline V gene are SGHRS and YFSETQ. Trimming removed 0 bases at V and 7 bases at J, with 22 bases between. The CDR3 spans 17 residues. CDR3 bases: TGCGCCAGCAGCTTGGGGTCCGGGGTCGGTTTAAGAGATGAAGCTTTCTTT. This sequence encodes CASSLGSGVGLRDEAFF.

The chain couples TRBV6-5 to TRBJ1-1, with D unresolved. The CDR3 consists of 14 residues. Looked up from germline, CDR1 is MNHEY and CDR2 is SVGAGI. The V end lost 7 bases, the J end lost 1 base, and 13 bases lay between the germline ends. The CDR3 region is CASITTRRNTEAFF. The CDR3 DNA reads as TGTGCCAGCATCACGACTCGGAGGAACACTGAAGCTTTCTTT.

This rearrangement joins TRBV4-1 to TRBJ1-1; 12 bases fit TRBD1. The CDR3 sequence is 14 residues long. V shed 4 bases, J shed 5 bases, and the junction held 2 bases outside the gene matches. The germline V gene encodes CDR1 MGHRA and CDR2 YSYEKL. CDR3 amino acids: CASSRDRGQTEAFF. DNA of the CDR3: TGCGCCAGCAGCCGGGACAGGGGGCAAACTGAAGCTTTCTTT.

The genes are TRBV10-3 and TRBJ2-1; D possibly corresponds to TRBD2 (5 bases). The V gene's germline CDR1 is ENHRY and CDR2 SYGVKD. Between the trimmed V and J ends, which lost 4 bases and 5 bases, there was a span of 15 bases. There are 15 residues in the CDR3. The CDR3 reads CAISGRTSADNEQFF. Here the CDR3 DNA reads TGTGCCATCAGTGGGCGGACTTCGGCCGACAATGAGCAGTTCTTC.

The chain combines TRBV5-4 with TRBJ1-4, with 8 bases fitting TRBD1. The CDR3 sequence is 16 residues long. Germline lookup yields CDR1 SGHNT and CDR2 YYREEE (reference sequence). Unmatched junction bases numbered 9, after V lost 0 bases and J lost 8 bases. CDR3 bases: TGTGCCAGCAGCTTGGGAATAGGACAGGGCGGCGAAAAACTGTTTTTT. Protein sequence: CASSLGIGQGGEKLFF.

The gene calls are TRBV6-5 and TRBJ2-3; 7 nucleotides align to TRBD1. V dropped 6 bases and J dropped 2; count of bases not matched to a gene: 5. There are 14 residues in the CDR3. CDR1 and CDR2 from the germline V gene are MNHEY and SVGAGI. CDR3 protein: CASRTGQVTDTQYF. The CDR3 DNA reads TGTGCCAGCAGGACAGGGCAGGTCACAGATACGCAGTATTTT.

The chain links TRBV29-1 to TRBJ1-3, with 8 bases fitting TRBD1. The germline V gene has CDR1 SQVTM and CDR2 ANQGSEA. The CDR3 consists of 16 residues. V gave up 4 bases and J gave up 0 bases; unmatched junction bases: 8. In DNA, the CDR3 is TGCAGCGTTGCCGGGGGAGACAGGGGCTCTGGAAACACCATATATTTT. Translation: CSVAGGDRGSGNTIYF.

This rearrangement joins TRBV6-2 or TRBV6-3 to TRBJ1-1; a possible D gene is TRBD1 (5 bases). With 6 bases removed from V and 0 bases from J, the gap between germline ends came to 14 bases. CDR1 and CDR2 from the germline V gene are MNHEY and SVGEGT. The CDR3 is made up of 15 amino acids. CDR3 bases: TGTGCCAGCAGCCACAACAGGAGAGTGAACACTGAAGCTTTCTTT. It translates to CASSHNRRVNTEAFF.

The rearrangement links TRBV6-1 to TRBJ1-5, with 9 bases aligning to TRBD1. Germline CDR1 is MNHNS and CDR2 is SASEGT. There are 17 residues in the CDR3. The V segment lost 0 bases and the J segment 5 bases; nucleotides outside the gene matches: 8. In DNA form, the CDR3 reads TGTGCCAGCAGTGAAGCGGGACAGGGATTCGGGTATCAGCCCCAGCATTTT. It translates to CASSEAGQGFGYQPQHF.

The chain combines TRBV28 with TRBJ1-1, with D maybe TRBD1 (6 bases). V shed 5 bases and J shed 6 bases, with 22 bases lying between them. Per germline, CDR1 MDHEN and CDR2 SYDVKM. The CDR3 is 16 amino acids. The CDR3 coding sequence is TGTGCCAGCAGTCTCAACAGGGCCTGGGGGTACTCTGAAGCTTTCTTT. Residues: CASSLNRAWGYSEAFF.

The chain combines TRBV5-3 with TRBJ1-5; 12 positions agree with TRBD1. TRBV5-3 is assigned to the ORF class and has an uncertain function. This CDR3 is 18 amino acids long. The V gene end was trimmed by 4 bases and the J gene end by 2 bases; junction bases not matched to a gene: 10. The CDR3 protein is CARSMPGQGAIGNQPQHF. CDR3 in DNA: TGTGCCAGAAGCATGCCGGGACAGGGGGCTATCGGCAATCAGCCCCAGCATTTT.

This rearrangement joins TRBV10-3 to TRBJ1-5, with 10 bases fitting TRBD1. The CDR3 length is 15 residues. The V gene's germline CDR1 is ENHRY and CDR2 SYGVKD. The V and J ends lost 6 bases and 7 bases, in that order; junction bases with no gene match: 9. The CDR3 coding sequence is TGTGCCATCAGCCAGGGACAGGGGAAAGGACAGCCCCAGCATTTT. Protein sequence: CAISQGQGKGQPQHF.

This clone was seen only a few times. The CDR3 here is CASSLGQGNTEAFF. The CDR3 DNA reads as TGTGCCAGCAGCTTAGGACAGGGAAACACTGAAGCTTTCTTT. This chain connects TRBV13 to TRBJ1-1; tentatively, D is TRBD1 (6 bases). The CDR3 totals 14 residues. From germline, CDR1 is PRHDT and CDR2 FYEKMQ (reference sequence). V was shortened by 0 bases and J by 2 bases, with 7 bases between the two germline ends.

This clone was found once. The CDR3 spells CASSSPLGGIYGYTF. In DNA, the CDR3 is TGTGCCAGCAGCTCCCCCTTAGGCGGGATTTATGGCTACACCTTC. V usage is TRBV7-8 and J usage is TRBJ1-2, with unresolved D. The germline V gene encodes CDR1 SGHVS and CDR2 FQNEAQ. Trimming shortened V by 4 bases and J by 5 bases, and 17 bases separated the two germline ends. The CDR3 contains 15 residues.

The V call is TRBV5-4, the J call TRBJ1-1; 8 bases line up with TRBD1. Germline V gene lookup returns CDR1 SGHNT and CDR2 YYREEE (reference sequence). This CDR3 region has 16 residues. With 2 bases clipped from V and 5 bases from J, the junction kept 11 bases outside the gene matches. The CDR3 sequence is CASSFYRGQGSTEAFF. In nucleotides, the CDR3 is TGTGCCAGCAGCTTCTACCGTGGACAGGGAAGTACTGAAGCTTTCTTT.

This sequence joins TRBV4-3 and TRBJ2-7; TRBD1 is a possible D gene (5 bases). Germline V lookup: CDR1 LGHNA, CDR2 YSLEER. The CDR3 is 15 amino acids. The V end lost 2 bases, the J end lost 0 bases, and 11 bases lay between the germline ends. The CDR3: CASSQHLGVSYEQYF. The CDR3, as DNA: TGCGCCAGCAGCCAACACTTAGGGGTCTCCTACGAGCAGTACTTC.

The sample holds one count of this clone. The chain is built from TRBV7-3 and TRBJ2-5; 8 bases align to TRBD1. The CDR3 consists of 15 residues. Unmatched junction bases numbered 7, after V lost 5 bases and J lost 2 bases. Germline V gene data show CDR1 as SGHTA and CDR2 as FQGTGA. The CDR3 here is CASSLDRGKQETQYF. The CDR3 DNA reads TGTGCCAGCAGCCTCGACAGGGGCAAACAAGAGACCCAGTACTTC.